A single TCR beta chain is shown here with its context. Its specificity is unknown. These data are taken from a study of cytomegalovirus exposure and HLA in healthy donors. The PCR had 60 Vbeta and 13 Jbeta primers. Libraries were prepared by immunoSEQ multiplex PCR; TCRdb keeps only in-frame clonotypes and omits some of them. Here the sample spans more than 95,000 clones, roughly 85% being singletons. Study-wide results and limits: Some V segments, TRBV6-2 and TRBV6-3 among them, were indistinguishable and were therefore excluded.

Trimming cost V 4 bases and J 7 bases, with 17 bases left between them. The CDR3 length is 14 residues. Germline V CDR1 and CDR2: SGHRS, YFSETQ. The TCR originated in a woman aged 40-49 years in good health and CMV-seropositive. The V gene is TRBV5-1, the J gene TRBJ1-1; maybe TRBD1 (6 bases). Sequenced sample: PBMCs. CDR3 bases: TGCGCCAGCAGCCTTTTCGACACAGGGTATGAAGCTTTCTTT. Residues: CASSLFDTGYEAFF.